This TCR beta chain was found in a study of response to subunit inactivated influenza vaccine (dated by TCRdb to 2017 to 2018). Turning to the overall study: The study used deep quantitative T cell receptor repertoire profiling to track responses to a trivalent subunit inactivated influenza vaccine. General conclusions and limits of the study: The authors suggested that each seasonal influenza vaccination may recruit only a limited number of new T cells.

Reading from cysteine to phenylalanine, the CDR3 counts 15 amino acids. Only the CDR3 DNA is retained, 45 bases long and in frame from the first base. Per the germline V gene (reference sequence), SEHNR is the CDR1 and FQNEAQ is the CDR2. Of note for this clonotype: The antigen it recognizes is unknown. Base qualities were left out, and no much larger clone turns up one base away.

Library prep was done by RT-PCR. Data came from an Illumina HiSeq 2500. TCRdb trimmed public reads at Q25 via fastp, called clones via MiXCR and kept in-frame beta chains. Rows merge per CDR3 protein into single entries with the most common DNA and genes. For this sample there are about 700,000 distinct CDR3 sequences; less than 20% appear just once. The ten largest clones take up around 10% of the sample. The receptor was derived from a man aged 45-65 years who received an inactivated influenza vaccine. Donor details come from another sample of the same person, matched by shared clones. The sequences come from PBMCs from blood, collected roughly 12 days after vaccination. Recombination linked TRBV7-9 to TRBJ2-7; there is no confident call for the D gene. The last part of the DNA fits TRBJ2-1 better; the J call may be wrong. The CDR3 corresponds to CASSLMGRSSYEQFF. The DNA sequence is TGTGCCAGCAGCTTAATGGGCAGGAGCTCCTACGAGCAGTTCTTC.